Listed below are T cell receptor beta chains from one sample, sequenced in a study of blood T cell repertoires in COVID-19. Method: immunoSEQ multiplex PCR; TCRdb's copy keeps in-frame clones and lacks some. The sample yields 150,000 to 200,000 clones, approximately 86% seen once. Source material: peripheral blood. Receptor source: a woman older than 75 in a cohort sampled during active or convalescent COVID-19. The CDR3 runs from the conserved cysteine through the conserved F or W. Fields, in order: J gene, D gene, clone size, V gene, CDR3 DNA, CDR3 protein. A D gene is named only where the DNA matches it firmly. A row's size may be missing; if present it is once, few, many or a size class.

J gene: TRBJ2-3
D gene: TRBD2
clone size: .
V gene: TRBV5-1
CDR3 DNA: TGCGCCAGCAGCTCACTACTTACTAGCGGGATTTTGGATACGCAGTATTTT
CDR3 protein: CASSSLLTSGILDTQYF

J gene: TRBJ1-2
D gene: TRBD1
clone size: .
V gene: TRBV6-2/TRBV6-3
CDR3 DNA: TGTGCCAGCAGTTACGACGGGACAGACTATGGCTACACCTTC
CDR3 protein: CASSYDGTDYGYTF

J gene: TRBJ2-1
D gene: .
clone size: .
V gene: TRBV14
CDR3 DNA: TGTGCCAGCAGCCGCCTTCAGGCCGGCAGCAAGAGCTCCTACAATGAGCAGTTCTTC
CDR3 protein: CASSRLQAGSKSSYNEQFF

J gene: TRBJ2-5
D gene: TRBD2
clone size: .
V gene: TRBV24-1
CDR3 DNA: TGTGCCACCGGGGGGGGGACGTATCAAGAGACCCAGTACTTC
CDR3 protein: CATGGGTYQETQYF

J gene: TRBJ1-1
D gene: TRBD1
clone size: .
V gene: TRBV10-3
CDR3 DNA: TGTGCCATCAGAGACAGGGGTCTCCCCTTAAGAGAAGCTTTCTTT
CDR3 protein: CAIRDRGLPLREAFF

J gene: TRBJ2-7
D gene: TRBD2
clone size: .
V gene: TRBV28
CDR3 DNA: TGTGCCAGCAGTCCAAGCGGGGGGATTATCTACGAGCAGTACTTC
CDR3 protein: CASSPSGGIIYEQYF

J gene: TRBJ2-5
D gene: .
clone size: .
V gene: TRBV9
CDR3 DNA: TGTGCCAGCAGCGCTAAGGGACTGCAAGAGACCCAGTACTTC
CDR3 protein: CASSAKGLQETQYF

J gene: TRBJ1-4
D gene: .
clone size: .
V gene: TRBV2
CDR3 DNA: TGTGCCAGCAGGACACAGGGTCGGTCGTTCGAAAAACTGTTTTTT
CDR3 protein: CASRTQGRSFEKLFF

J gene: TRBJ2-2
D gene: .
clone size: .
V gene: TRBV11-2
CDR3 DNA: TGTGCCAGCAGCGAACACCCTGGGGGGTCCAGGGACACCGGGGAGCTGTTTTTT
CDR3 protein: CASSEHPGGSRDTGELFF

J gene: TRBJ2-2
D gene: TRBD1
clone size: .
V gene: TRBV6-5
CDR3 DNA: TGTGCCAGCAGTTACTTGGACAGGGTTGGGACCGGGGAGCTGTTTTTT
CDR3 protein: CASSYLDRVGTGELFF

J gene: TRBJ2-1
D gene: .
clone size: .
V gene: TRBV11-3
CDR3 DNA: TGTGCCAGCAGCTTAGTGGAGGGGGGGATCTTATACAATGAGCAGTTCTTC
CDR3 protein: CASSLVEGGILYNEQFF

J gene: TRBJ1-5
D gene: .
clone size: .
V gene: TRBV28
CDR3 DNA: TGTGCCAGCAGCCCTAATCAGCCCCAGCATTTT
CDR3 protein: CASSPNQPQHF

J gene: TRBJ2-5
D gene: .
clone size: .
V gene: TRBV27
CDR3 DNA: TGTGCCAGCAGTGGGGACATCCGACCCCGGGGGACCCAGTACTTC
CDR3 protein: CASSGDIRPRGTQYF

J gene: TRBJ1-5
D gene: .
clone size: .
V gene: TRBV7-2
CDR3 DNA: TGTGCCAGCAGCGATAATACAGGGAATCAGCCCCAGCATTTT
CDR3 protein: CASSDNTGNQPQHF

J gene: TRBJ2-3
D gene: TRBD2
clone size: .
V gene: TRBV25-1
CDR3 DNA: TGTGCCAGCAGTGAATTCCGGGACTACGCAGATACGCAGTATTTT
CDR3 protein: CASSEFRDYADTQYF

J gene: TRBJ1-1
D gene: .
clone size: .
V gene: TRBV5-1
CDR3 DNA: TGCGCCAGCAATAGTGACACTGAAGCTTTCTTT
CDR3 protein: CASNSDTEAFF

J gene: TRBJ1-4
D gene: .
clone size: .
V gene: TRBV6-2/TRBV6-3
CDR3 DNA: TGTGCCAGCAGTTACCCCTTTGACAGGACAACTAATGAAAAACTGTTTTTT
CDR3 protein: CASSYPFDRTTNEKLFF

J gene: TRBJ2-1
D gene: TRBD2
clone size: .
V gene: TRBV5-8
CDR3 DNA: TGTGCCAGCAGCTTGGATTGGCTAGCGGGAGCTAAATCCTACAATGAGCAGTTCTTC
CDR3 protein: CASSLDWLAGAKSYNEQFF

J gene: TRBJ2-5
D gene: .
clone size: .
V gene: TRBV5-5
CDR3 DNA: TGTGCCAGCATCCCTTCAGGGGTCCAAGAGACCCAGTACTTC
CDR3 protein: CASIPSGVQETQYF

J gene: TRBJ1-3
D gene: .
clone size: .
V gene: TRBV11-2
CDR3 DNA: TGTGCCAGCAGCTTAGCCTTGTCCGGGGAGAGGATCGGATGGAACACCATATATTTT
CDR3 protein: CASSLALSGERIGWNTIYF

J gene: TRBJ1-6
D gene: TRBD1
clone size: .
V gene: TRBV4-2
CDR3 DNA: TGTGCCAGCAGCCAACAGGGGGCCAATTCACCCCTCCACTTT
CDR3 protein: CASSQQGANSPLHF

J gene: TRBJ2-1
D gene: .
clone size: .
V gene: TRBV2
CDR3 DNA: TGTGCCAGCAGTGAAGAGGCTAGCCCGAGAGGAAATGAGCAGTTCTTC
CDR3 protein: CASSEEASPRGNEQFF

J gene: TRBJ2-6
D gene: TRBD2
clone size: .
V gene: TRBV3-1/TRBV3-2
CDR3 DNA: TGTGCCAGCAGCCAAGTCGCGGGAGGGATGGGGGCCAACGTCCTGACTTTC
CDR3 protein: CASSQVAGGMGANVLTF

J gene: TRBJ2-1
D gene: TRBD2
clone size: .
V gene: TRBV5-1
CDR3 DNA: TGCGCCAGCAGCGATATAGCGGGAGGGTCGGATGAGCAGTTCTTC
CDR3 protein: CASSDIAGGSDEQFF

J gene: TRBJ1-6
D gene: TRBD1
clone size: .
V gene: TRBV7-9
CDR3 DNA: TGTGCCAGCAGCCAGGGCGGGACAGGGGCAAATTCACCCCTCCACTTT
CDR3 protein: CASSQGGTGANSPLHF

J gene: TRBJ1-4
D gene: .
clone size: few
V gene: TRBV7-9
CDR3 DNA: TGTGCCAGCAGCACTTGGGTAGGAGATGGAGGTAATGAAAAACTGTTTTTT
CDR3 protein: CASSTWVGDGGNEKLFF

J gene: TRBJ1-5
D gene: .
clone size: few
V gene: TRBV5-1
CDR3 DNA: TGCGCCAGCAGCTTGGCCCCGGGGGTCGGCAATCAGCCCCAGCATTTT
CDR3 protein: CASSLAPGVGNQPQHF